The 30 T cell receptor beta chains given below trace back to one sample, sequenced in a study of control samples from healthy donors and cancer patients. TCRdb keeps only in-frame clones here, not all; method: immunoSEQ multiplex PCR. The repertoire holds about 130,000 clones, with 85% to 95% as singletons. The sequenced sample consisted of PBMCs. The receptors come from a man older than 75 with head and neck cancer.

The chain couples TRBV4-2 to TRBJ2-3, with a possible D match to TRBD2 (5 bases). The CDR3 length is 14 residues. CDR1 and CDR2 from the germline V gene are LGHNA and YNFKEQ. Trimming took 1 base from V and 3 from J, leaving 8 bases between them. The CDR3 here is CASSQVSETDTQYF. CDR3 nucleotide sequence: TGTGCCAGCAGCCAAGTTAGCGAGACAGATACGCAGTATTTT.

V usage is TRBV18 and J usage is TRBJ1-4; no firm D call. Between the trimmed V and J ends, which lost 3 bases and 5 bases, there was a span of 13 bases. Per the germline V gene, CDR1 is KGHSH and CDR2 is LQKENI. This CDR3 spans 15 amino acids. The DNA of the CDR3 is TGTGCCAGCTCACCGAATCGGTCGCTGAATGAAAAACTGTTTTTT. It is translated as CASSPNRSLNEKLFF. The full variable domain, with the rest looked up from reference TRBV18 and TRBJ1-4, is NAGVMQNPRHLVRRRGQEARLRCSPMKGHSHVYWYRQLPEEGLKFMVYLQKENIIDESGMPKERFSAEFPKEGPSILRIQQVVRGDSAAYFCASSPNRSLNEKLFFGSGTQLSVL.

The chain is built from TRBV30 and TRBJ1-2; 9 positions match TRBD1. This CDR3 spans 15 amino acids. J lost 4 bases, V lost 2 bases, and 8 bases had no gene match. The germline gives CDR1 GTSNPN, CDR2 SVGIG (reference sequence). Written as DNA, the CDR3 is TGTGCCTGGAGTAACACAGGGGGCGCGTCCTATGGCTACACCTTC. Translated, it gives CAWSNTGGASYGYTF.

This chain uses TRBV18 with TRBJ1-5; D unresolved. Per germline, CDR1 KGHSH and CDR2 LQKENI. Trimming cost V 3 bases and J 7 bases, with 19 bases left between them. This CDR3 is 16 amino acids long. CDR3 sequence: CASSPNGPPVGQPQHF. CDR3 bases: TGTGCCAGCTCACCTAATGGGCCGCCAGTGGGGCAGCCCCAGCATTTT.

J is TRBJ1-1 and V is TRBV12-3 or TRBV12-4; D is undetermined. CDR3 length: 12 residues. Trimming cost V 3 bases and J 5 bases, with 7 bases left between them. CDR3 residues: CASSFSGTEAFF. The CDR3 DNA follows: TGTGCCAGCAGTTTCAGTGGAACTGAAGCTTTCTTT.

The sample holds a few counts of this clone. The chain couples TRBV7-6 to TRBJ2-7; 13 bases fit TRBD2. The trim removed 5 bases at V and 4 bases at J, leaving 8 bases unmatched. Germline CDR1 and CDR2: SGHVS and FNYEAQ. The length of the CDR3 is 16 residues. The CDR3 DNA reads TGTGCCAGCAGCCCTCGACTAGCGGGGGGTTCATACGAGCAGTACTTC. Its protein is CASSPRLAGGSYEQYF.

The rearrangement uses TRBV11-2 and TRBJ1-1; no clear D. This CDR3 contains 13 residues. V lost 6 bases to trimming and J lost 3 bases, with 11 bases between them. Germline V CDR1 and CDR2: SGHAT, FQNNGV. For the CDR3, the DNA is TGTGCCAGCAGTTTCTCGGCGGACACTGAAGCTTTCTTT. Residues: CASSFSADTEAFF. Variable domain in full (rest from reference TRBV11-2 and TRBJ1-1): EAGVAQSPRYKIIEKRQSVAFWCNPISGHATLYWYQQILGQGPKLLIQFQNNGVVDDSQLPKDRFSAERLKGVDSTLKIQPAKLEDSAVYLCASSFSADTEAFFGQGTRLTVV.

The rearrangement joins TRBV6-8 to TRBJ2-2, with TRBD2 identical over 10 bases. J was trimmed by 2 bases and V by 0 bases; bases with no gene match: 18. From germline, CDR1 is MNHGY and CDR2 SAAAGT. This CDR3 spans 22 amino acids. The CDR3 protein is CASSYSICSEASGSANTGELFF. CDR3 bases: TGTGCCAGCAGTTACTCGATCTGTTCCGAGGCTAGCGGGAGCGCTAACACCGGGGAGCTGTTTTTT.

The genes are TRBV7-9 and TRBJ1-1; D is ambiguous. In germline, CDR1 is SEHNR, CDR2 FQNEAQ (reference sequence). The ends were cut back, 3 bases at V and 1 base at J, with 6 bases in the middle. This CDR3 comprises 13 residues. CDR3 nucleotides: TGTGCCAGCAGCTTCGACAAGAACACTGAAGCTTTCTTT. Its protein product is CASSFDKNTEAFF. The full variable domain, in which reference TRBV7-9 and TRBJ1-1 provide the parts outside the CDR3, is DTGVSQNPRHKITKRGQNVTFRCDPISEHNRLYWYRQTLGQGPEFLTYFQNEAQLEKSRLLSDRFSAERPKGSFSTLEIQRTEQGDSAMYLCASSFDKNTEAFFGQGTRLTVV.

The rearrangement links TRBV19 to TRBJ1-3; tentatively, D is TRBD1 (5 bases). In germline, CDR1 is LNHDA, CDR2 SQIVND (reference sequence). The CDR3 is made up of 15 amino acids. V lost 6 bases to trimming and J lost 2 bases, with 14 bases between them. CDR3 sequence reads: CASRPGTSAGNTIYF. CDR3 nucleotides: TGTGCCAGTAGACCCGGGACGTCGGCTGGAAACACCATATATTTT. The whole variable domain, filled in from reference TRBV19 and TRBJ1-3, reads DGGITQSPKYLFRKEGQNVTLSCEQNLNHDAMYWYRQDPGQGLRLIYYSQIVNDFQKGDIAEGYSVSREKKESFPLTVTSAQKNPTAFYLCASRPGTSAGNTIYFGEGSWLTVV.

The CDR3 DNA reads TGTGCCAGCAGTCCCCTGGGACAGAGCAATCAGCCCCAGCATTTT. Its translation is CASSPLGQSNQPQHF. This chain links TRBV6-5 with TRBJ1-5; 7 positions agree with TRBD1. The CDR3 spans 15 residues. Trimming removed 5 bases from V and 1 base from J; junction bases left unmatched: 5. Germline V gene lookup returns CDR1 MNHEY and CDR2 SVGAGI.

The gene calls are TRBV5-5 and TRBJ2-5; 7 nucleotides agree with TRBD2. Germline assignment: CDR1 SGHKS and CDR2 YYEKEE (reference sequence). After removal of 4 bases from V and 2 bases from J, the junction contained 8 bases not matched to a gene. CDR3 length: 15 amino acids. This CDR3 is CASSPWGGRQETQYF. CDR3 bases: TGTGCCAGCAGCCCTTGGGGGGGGAGGCAAGAGACCCAGTACTTC.

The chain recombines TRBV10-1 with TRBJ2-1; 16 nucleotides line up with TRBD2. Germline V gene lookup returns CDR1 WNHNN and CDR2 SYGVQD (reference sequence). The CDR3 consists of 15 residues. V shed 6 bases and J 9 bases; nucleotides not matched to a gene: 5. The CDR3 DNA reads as TGCGCCAGCAGCGGGACTAGCGGGAGGGGTAGTGAGCAGTTCTTC. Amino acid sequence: CASSGTSGRGSEQFF.

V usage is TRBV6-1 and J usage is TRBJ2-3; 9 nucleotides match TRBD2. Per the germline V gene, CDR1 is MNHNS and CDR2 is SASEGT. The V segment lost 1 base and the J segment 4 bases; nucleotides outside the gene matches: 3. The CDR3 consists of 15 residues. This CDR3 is CASSEEAGGPDTQYF. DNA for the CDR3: TGTGCCAGCAGTGAAGAGGCGGGGGGGCCAGATACGCAGTATTTT.

CDR3 DNA: TGCGCCAGCAGCCAAGTAGAGCAAGCCAGCGGCTATGGCTACACCTTC. Amino acids: CASSQVEQASGYGYTF. This chain uses TRBV4-1 with TRBJ1-2; D gene unclear. The CDR3 extends over 16 amino acids. With 1 base removed from V and 4 bases from J, the gap between germline ends came to 16 bases. CDR1 and CDR2 from the germline V gene are MGHRA and YSYEKL.

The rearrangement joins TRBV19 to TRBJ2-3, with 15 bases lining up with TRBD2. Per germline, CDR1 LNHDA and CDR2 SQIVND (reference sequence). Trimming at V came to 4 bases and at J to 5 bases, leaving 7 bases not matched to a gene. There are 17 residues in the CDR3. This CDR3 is CASSTPGLAGGQDTQYF. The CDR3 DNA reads TGTGCCAGTAGTACCCCCGGACTAGCGGGAGGGCAAGATACGCAGTATTTT.

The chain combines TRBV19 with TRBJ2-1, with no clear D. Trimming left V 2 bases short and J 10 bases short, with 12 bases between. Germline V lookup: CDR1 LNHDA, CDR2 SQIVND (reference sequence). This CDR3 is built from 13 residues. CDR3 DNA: TGTGCCAGTAGTATAAGGCCCTTAGGAGAGCAGTTCTTC. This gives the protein CASSIRPLGEQFF. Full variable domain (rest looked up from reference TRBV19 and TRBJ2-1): DGGITQSPKYLFRKEGQNVTLSCEQNLNHDAMYWYRQDPGQGLRLIYYSQIVNDFQKGDIAEGYSVSREKKESFPLTVTSAQKNPTAFYLCASSIRPLGEQFFGPGTRLTVL.

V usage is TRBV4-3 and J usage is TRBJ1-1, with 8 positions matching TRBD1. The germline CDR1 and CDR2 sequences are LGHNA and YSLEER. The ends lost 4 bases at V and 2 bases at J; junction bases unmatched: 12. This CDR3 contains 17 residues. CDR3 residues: CASSLVWTGPTNTEAFF. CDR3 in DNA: TGCGCCAGCAGCCTCGTATGGACAGGGCCTACTAACACTGAAGCTTTCTTT.

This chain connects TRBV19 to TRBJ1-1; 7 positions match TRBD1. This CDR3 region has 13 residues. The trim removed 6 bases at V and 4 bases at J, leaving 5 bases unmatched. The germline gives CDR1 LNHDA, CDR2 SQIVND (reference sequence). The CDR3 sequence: CASSRQGRTEAFF. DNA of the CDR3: TGTGCCAGTAGCAGACAGGGTCGCACTGAAGCTTTCTTT.

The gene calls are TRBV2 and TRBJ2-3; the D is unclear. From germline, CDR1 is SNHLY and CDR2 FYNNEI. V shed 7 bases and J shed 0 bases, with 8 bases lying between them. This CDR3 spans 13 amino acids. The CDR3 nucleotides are TGTGCCAGCAATGACCGAAGCACAGATACGCAGTATTTT. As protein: CASNDRSTDTQYF. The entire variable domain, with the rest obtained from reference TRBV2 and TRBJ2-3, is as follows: EPEVTQTPSHQVTQMGQEVILRCVPISNHLYFYWYRQILGQKVEFLVSFYNNEISEKSEIFDDQFSVERPDGSNFTLKIRSTKLEDSAMYFCASNDRSTDTQYFGPGTRLTVL.

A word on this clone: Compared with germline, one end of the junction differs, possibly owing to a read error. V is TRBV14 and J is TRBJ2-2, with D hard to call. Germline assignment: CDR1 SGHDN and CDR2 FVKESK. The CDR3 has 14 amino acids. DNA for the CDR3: TGTGTCAGCAGCCAATTAATGAACACCGGGGAGCTGTTTTTT. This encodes CVSSQLMNTGELFF.

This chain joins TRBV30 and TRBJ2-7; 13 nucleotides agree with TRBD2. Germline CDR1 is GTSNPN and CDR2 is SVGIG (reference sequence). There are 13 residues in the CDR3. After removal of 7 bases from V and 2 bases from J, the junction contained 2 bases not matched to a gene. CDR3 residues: CASGTSGAYEQYF. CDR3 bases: TGTGCCTCCGGGACTAGCGGGGCCTACGAGCAGTACTTC.

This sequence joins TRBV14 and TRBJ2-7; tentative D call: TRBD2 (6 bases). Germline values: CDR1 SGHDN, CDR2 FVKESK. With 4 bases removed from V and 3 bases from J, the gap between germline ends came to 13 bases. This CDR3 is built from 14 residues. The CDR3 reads CASSLYRDFYEQYF. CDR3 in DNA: TGTGCCAGCAGCCTCTACCGGGACTTCTACGAGCAGTACTTC.

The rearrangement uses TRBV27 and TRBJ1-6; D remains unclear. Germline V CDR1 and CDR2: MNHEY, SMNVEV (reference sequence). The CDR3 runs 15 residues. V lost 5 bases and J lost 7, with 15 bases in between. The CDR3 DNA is TGTGCCAGCAGTGGAAGGCCTCCACTGAATTCACCCCTCCACTTT. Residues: CASSGRPPLNSPLHF.

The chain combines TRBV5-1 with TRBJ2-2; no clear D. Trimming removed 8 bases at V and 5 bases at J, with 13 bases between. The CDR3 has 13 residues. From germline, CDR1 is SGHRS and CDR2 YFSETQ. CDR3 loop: CASRSEGTGELFF. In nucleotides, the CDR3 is TGCGCCAGTCGCTCCGAAGGGACCGGGGAGCTGTTTTTT.

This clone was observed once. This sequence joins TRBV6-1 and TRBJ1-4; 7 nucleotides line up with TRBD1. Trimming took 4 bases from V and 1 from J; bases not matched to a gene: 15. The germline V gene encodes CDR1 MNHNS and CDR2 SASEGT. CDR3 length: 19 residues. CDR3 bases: TGTGCCAGCAGTGGGTCCGACAGGGCGATTGCGATAACTAATGAAAAACTGTTTTTT. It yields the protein CASSGSDRAIAITNEKLFF.

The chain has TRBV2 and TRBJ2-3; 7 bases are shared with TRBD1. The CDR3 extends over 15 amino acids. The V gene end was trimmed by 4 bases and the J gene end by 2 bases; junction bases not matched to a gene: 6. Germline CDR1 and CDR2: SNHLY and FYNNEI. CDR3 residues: CASSGEGANTDTQYF. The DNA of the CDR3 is TGTGCCAGCAGTGGTGAGGGGGCGAACACAGATACGCAGTATTTT.

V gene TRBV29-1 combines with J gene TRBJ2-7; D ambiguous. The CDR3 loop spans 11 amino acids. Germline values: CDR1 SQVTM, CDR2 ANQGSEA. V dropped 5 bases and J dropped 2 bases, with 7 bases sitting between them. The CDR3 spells CSVLSPYEQYF. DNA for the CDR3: TGCAGCGTTCTTAGCCCCTACGAGCAGTACTTC.

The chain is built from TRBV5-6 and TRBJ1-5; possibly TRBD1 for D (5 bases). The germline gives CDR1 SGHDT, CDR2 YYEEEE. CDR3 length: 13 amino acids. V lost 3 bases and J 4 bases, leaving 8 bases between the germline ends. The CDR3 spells CASSWGPNQPQHF. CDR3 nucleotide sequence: TGTGCCAGCAGCTGGGGACCAAATCAGCCCCAGCATTTT.

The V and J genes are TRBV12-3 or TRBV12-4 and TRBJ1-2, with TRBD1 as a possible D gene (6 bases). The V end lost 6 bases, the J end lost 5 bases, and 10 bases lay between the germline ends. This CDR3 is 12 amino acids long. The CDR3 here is CASRLQGYGYTF. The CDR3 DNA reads TGTGCCAGCAGACTGCAGGGGTATGGCTACACCTTC.